Each of the 25 T cell receptor beta chains below was sequenced from the same sample in a study of human T cells and chemical hapten exposure. TCRdb re-analysed the RACE reads in MiXCR, keeping a single row per CDR3 protein. The sample yields 95,000 to 150,000 distinct CDR3 sequences, 10% to 12% seen once. The time point: patch test 3, about 24 weeks after DPC sensitization. Indicated treatment: therapeutic diphenylcyclopropenone sensitization with weekly scalp DPC. The sample was whole blood, taken in connection with sensitization to the hapten diphenylcyclopropenone (DPC). The receptors were gathered from a woman aged 45-65 years with alopecia areata. Some clones in this sample may be carry-over from other donors' samples.

This clonotype was counted between two and nine times. V is TRBV6-6 and J is TRBJ2-5, with D possibly being TRBD1 or TRBD2 (6 bases each). Germline V CDR1 and CDR2: MNHNY, SVGAGI (reference sequence). The ends were cut back, 6 bases at V and 7 bases at J, with 18 bases in the middle. This CDR3 comprises 14 residues. CDR3 in DNA: TGTGCCAGCAGATCCCGTCGTGGGGGGCGGACCCAGTACTTC. As protein: CASRSRRGGRTQYF.

Many counts were recorded for this clonotype. The V gene is TRBV11-2, the J gene TRBJ2-5; D not certain. Trimming shortened V by 4 bases and J by 5 bases, and 5 bases separated the two germline ends. Germline CDR1 is SGHAT and CDR2 is FQNNGV. The CDR3 spans 11 residues. CDR3 loop: CASSSWETQYF. CDR3 nucleotide sequence: TGTGCCAGCAGCTCCTGGGAGACCCAGTACTTC.

The CDR3 region has the DNA TGTGCCAGCAGCCTGAGTCCGGGGAGGAACACTGAAGCTTTCTTT. Protein product: CASSLSPGRNTEAFF. This chain joins TRBV14 and TRBJ1-1; no firm D call. Looked up from germline, CDR1 is SGHDN and CDR2 is FVKESK. V dropped 4 bases and J dropped 1 base, with 13 bases sitting between them. The CDR3 length is 15 residues.

This chain connects TRBV27 to TRBJ1-1; D perhaps matches TRBD1 (5 bases). V lost 2 bases, J lost 1 base, and 8 bases lay in between. Germline lookup yields CDR1 MNHEY and CDR2 SMNVEV (reference sequence). The CDR3 sequence is 14 residues long. CDR3 nucleotide sequence: TGTGCCAGCAGTTTAAACAGGCCGAACACTGAAGCTTTCTTT. Translation: CASSLNRPNTEAFF.

This clonotype was seen a few times. The chain carries TRBV6-5 and TRBJ1-2; D unresolved. V gave up 2 bases and J gave up 3 bases, with 13 bases separating them. From germline, CDR1 is MNHEY and CDR2 SVGAGI. The CDR3 contains 15 residues. The chain's CDR3 is CASSYGAGMDYGYTF. The CDR3 nucleotides read TGTGCCAGCAGTTACGGCGCGGGAATGGACTATGGCTACACCTTC.

This clonotype has a handful of counts. The rearrangement uses TRBV29-1 and TRBJ2-3, with a weak D call TRBD1 (5 bases). V lost 6 bases and J 4 bases, leaving 17 bases between the germline ends. The CDR3 consists of 14 residues. Looked up from germline, CDR1 is SQVTM and CDR2 is ANQGSEA. DNA for the CDR3: TGCAGCGTCCTAAATCAGGGATACCCAGATACGCAGTATTTT. Its protein is CSVLNQGYPDTQYF.

The rearrangement joins TRBV7-6 to TRBJ2-2, with 7 bases that match TRBD2. The CDR3 runs to 13 residues. Per germline, CDR1 SGHVS and CDR2 FNYEAQ. The ends lost 4 bases at V and 5 bases at J; junction bases unmatched: 1. The CDR3 sequence is CASSWGGTGELFF. CDR3 nucleotide sequence: TGTGCCAGCAGCTGGGGGGGTACCGGGGAGCTGTTTTTT.

This chain uses TRBV20-1 with TRBJ2-3; D uncertain. CDR1 DFQATT and CDR2 SNEGSKA come from the germline V gene (reference sequence). This CDR3 contains 15 residues. Trimming took 4 bases from V and 2 from J, leaving 16 bases between them. The CDR3 nucleotides are TGCAGTGCTACCGGACCAGAAGGGAACACAGATACGCAGTATTTT. It specifies CSATGPEGNTDTQYF.

In this sample, this clonotype turned up many times. The chain uses TRBV11-2 and TRBJ2-4, with D possibly TRBD2 on 5 matching bases. V gave up 4 bases and J gave up 0 bases, with 10 bases separating them. The CDR3 consists of 15 residues. CDR1 is SGHAT, CDR2 FQNNGV, per germline. The CDR3 DNA sequence: TGTGCCAGCAGCTCCCTACTAGAAGCCAAAAACATTCAGTACTTC. It specifies CASSSLLEAKNIQYF.

This clonotype was counted a few times. This chain uses TRBV20-1 with TRBJ2-7; tentatively, D is TRBD1 (6 bases). Trimming removed 0 bases from V and 0 bases from J, with 15 bases in between. CDR3 length: 16 residues. Germline assignment: CDR1 DFQATT and CDR2 SNEGSKA (reference sequence). The CDR3 DNA follows: TGCAGTGCTAGAGAACAGGGTTTACGCAGCTCCTACGAGCAGTACTTC. It yields the protein CSAREQGLRSSYEQYF.

The chain couples TRBV13 to TRBJ2-7, with D unresolved. CDR1 PRHDT and CDR2 FYEKMQ come from the germline V gene (reference sequence). The V gene lost 4 bases and the J gene lost 3 bases, with 16 bases spanning the gap. This CDR3 is 15 amino acids long. The CDR3 spells CASSSSGTADYEQYF. In DNA form, the CDR3 reads TGTGCCAGCAGCTCTTCGGGTACCGCCGACTACGAGCAGTACTTC.

This clonotype was counted a few times. The chain recombines TRBV27 with TRBJ2-5, with 12 bases identical to TRBD2. V was clipped by 5 bases and J by 4 bases; unmatched bases: 5. CDR1 and CDR2 from the germline V gene are MNHEY and SMNVEV (reference sequence). This CDR3 has 15 amino acids. The CDR3 bases are TGTGCCAGCAGTCTCCTAGCGGGAGGGAGAGAGACCCAGTACTTC. Translating it yields CASSLLAGGRETQYF.

This clonotype came up a few times. J is TRBJ1-6 and V is TRBV28; D remains unclear. The CDR3 sequence is 15 residues long. Germline values: CDR1 MDHEN, CDR2 SYDVKM. Trimming left V 2 bases short and J 7 bases short, with 12 bases between. CDR3 sequence reads: CASSLLTELNSPLHF. DNA of the CDR3: TGTGCCAGCAGTTTACTGACGGAGTTGAATTCACCCCTCCACTTT.

The CDR3 reads CASRSGTALYEQYF. The CDR3 DNA sequence: TGTGCCAGCAGATCCGGGACAGCCCTCTACGAGCAGTACTTC. The chain recombines TRBV27 with TRBJ2-7, with 7 bases aligning to TRBD1. CDR3 length: 14 amino acids. With 6 bases clipped from V and 3 bases from J, the junction kept 8 bases outside the gene matches. CDR1 MNHEY and CDR2 SMNVEV come from the germline V gene (reference sequence).

This clonotype has just a few counts. The chain employs TRBV7-8 and TRBJ2-1; TRBD2 matches 7 bases. This CDR3 is built from 14 residues. Trimming removed 4 bases from V and 8 bases from J; junction bases left unmatched: 8. Germline lookup yields CDR1 SGHVS and CDR2 FQNEAQ. CDR3 amino acids: CASSSLSGPDEQFF. CDR3 in DNA: TGTGCCAGCAGCTCCCTTAGCGGGCCCGATGAGCAGTTCTTC.

This clonotype was seen a few times. The chain carries TRBV11-2 and TRBJ2-2; D not resolved. This CDR3 region has 13 residues. CDR1 SGHAT and CDR2 FQNNGV come from the germline V gene. Deletions cut 8 bases from V and 4 bases from J, with 11 bases between. The CDR3 sequence is CASLDRLTGELFF. In DNA form, the CDR3 reads TGTGCCAGCCTTGACCGTCTCACCGGGGAGCTGTTTTTT.

This clonotype was counted ten times or more. The chain joins TRBV29-1 to TRBJ2-7; weak D call: TRBD2 (7 bases). V was trimmed by 4 bases and J by 11 bases, leaving 15 bases between them. Germline V gene lookup returns CDR1 SQVTM and CDR2 ANQGSEA. The CDR3 contains 11 residues. The chain's CDR3 is CSVGRGGEEYF. The DNA of the CDR3 is TGCAGCGTTGGGAGAGGGGGGGAGGAGTACTTC.

This clonotype was recorded at least ten times. The chain couples TRBV29-1 to TRBJ1-1, with 8 bases lining up with TRBD1. The CDR3 extends over 13 amino acids. Trimming at V came to 7 bases and at J to 5 bases, leaving 9 bases not matched to a gene. Germline V gene sequence: CDR1 SQVTM, CDR2 ANQGSEA. CDR3 DNA sequence: TGCAGCGCCGGACAGGGCCGGGGGACTGAAGCTTTCTTT. This sequence encodes CSAGQGRGTEAFF.

As to this clonotype: A read error may explain this, as a much larger clone is one base away. The chain carries TRBV29-1 and TRBJ2-5; D may match TRBD1 or TRBD2 (6 bases each). The length of the CDR3 is 14 residues. The germline gives CDR1 SQVTM, CDR2 ANQGSEA. CDR3: CIVEGGHLQETQYF. CDR3 DNA: TGCATCGTTGAGGGGGGACACCTTCAAGAGACCCAGTACTTC.

This clonotype has at least ten counts. The genes are TRBV3-1 and TRBJ1-5; tentative D call: TRBD1 (5 bases). Between the trimmed V and J ends, which lost 1 base and 0 bases, there was a span of 10 bases. Germline lookup yields CDR1 LGHDT and CDR2 YNNKEL (reference sequence). The CDR3 runs 16 residues. The CDR3 region has the DNA TGTGCCAGCAGCCAAGCTATAGGGGATAGCAATCAGCCCCAGCATTTT. Residues: CASSQAIGDSNQPQHF.

V usage is TRBV5-6 and J usage is TRBJ2-4; D may match TRBD1 or TRBD2 (5 bases each). Germline CDR1 reads SGHDT; CDR2 reads YYEEEE. This CDR3 has 15 residues. Trimming left V 0 bases short and J 9 bases short, with 16 bases between. The CDR3 DNA reads TGTGCCAGCAGCTTGGCGGGACCTCCCTCGAGCATTCAGTACTTC. Translated, it gives CASSLAGPPSSIQYF.

This clonotype was counted between two and nine times. The J gene is TRBJ2-1, the V gene TRBV3-1; D may be TRBD1 (5 bases). CDR3 size: 14 residues. The V gene's germline CDR1 is LGHDT and CDR2 YNNKEL (reference sequence). Trimming cost V 1 base and J 9 bases, with 13 bases left between them. In DNA, the CDR3 is TGTGCCAGCAGCCAAGTGGCTACAAGGGGTGAGCAGTTCTTC. It codes for CASSQVATRGEQFF.

V usage is TRBV20-1 and J usage is TRBJ1-6; the D is unclear. Trimming left V 2 bases short and J 6 bases short, with 8 bases between. The CDR3 is 13 amino acids. The V gene's germline CDR1 is DFQATT and CDR2 SNEGSKA (reference sequence). CDR3 nucleotide sequence: TGCAGTGCTAGACGTGGGGTTAATTCACCCCTCCACTTT. It encodes CSARRGVNSPLHF.

The table lists this clonotype with a few counts. This chain links TRBV7-9 with TRBJ2-5; maybe TRBD2 (5 bases). The V end was cut by 8 bases, the J end by 4 bases, with 23 bases between. Germline-derived CDR1 and CDR2 are SEHNR and FQNEAQ (reference sequence). CDR3 length: 16 residues. The DNA for the CDR3 is TGTGCCAGCCGACAACCCGGAGGCCGACATCCAGAGACCCAGTACTTC. Protein: CASRQPGGRHPETQYF.

This clonotype has more than one count but fewer than ten. The CDR3 DNA is TGTGCCAGCTCACCATTCGGGACAGCGGATGGCTACACCTTC. Translating gives CASSPFGTADGYTF. The V call is TRBV18, the J call TRBJ1-2; 7 bases are shared with TRBD1. Germline CDR1 is KGHSH and CDR2 is LQKENI. The V segment lost 2 bases and the J segment 6 bases; nucleotides outside the gene matches: 6. The CDR3 covers 14 residues.